The clone carrying this T cell receptor (beta chain) was seen many times. The CDR3 consists of 14 residues. Germline-derived CDR1 and CDR2 are SGHAT and FQNNGV. The trim removed 1 base at V and 5 bases at J, leaving 2 bases unmatched. Newly diagnosed patients aged 18 to 65 had hyperthyroidism of under 2 months' duration. Exclusion of a patient resulted from uncontrolled infection, other autoimmune disease, pregnancy or lactation. This entry is derived from a study of T cells in Graves' hyperthyroidism and ophthalmopathy. There were TCR beta CDR3 regions amplified from RNA transcripts. Using the HTBI primer set, a first-round RT-PCR was run on the TCR CDR3. One entry per CDR3 protein, called by TCRdb with MiXCR from the multiplex PCR reads. The table has about 480,000 distinct CDR3 sequences, roughly an eighth seen once.

The sequence was collected from a young woman with Graves' hyperthyroidism. Sequenced input: blood. The chain employs TRBV11-2 and TRBJ2-1, with 7 positions matching TRBD1. Here the CDR3 reads CASSLGQGNNEQFF. The CDR3 DNA reads as TGTGCCAGCAGCTTAGGACAGGGAAACAATGAGCAGTTCTTC.